This is a list of T cell receptor beta chains from one sample in a study of CD8 T cells in ankylosing spondylitis. TCRdb called the 5' RACE reads again in MiXCR, with one record for every CDR3 protein. The profile shows 200,000 to 250,000 distinct CDR3 sequences, about 30% of them singletons. Material for sequencing was blood, either unsorted or a sorted T cell fraction (not recorded which). The receptors were gathered from a male donor with ankylosing spondylitis or in good health (not recorded which). CDR3s include the opening cysteine and the closing phenylalanine or tryptophan. Each record gives: clone size, V gene, J gene, D gene, CDR3 protein, CDR3 DNA. D genes are given only for firm matches. Size tells how often a clone was seen (once, few, many) or the class of an expanded clone, and some rows leave it out.

.	TRBV10-3	TRBJ2-7	.	CAISVGQGEQYF	TGTGCCATCAGTGTGGGGCAGGGAGAGCAGTACTTC
.	TRBV6-5	TRBJ2-5	.	CASSTRETQYF	TGTGCCAGCAGCACCCGGGAGACCCAGTACTTC
few	TRBV6-5	TRBJ2-1	TRBD1	CASSYRAQGISYNEQFF	TGTGCCAGCAGTTACCGGGCACAGGGGATATCCTACAATGAGCAGTTCTTC
many	TRBV20-1	TRBJ2-5	.	CSTTGTSETQYF	TGCAGTACCACCGGGACATCAGAGACCCAGTACTTC
.	TRBV4-2	TRBJ2-7	TRBD1	CASSQDFGQGPSYEQYF	TGTGCCAGCAGCCAAGATTTCGGACAGGGGCCGTCCTACGAGCAGTACTTC
.	TRBV7-9	TRBJ2-5	TRBD2	CASSDGYGSGGPGTQYF	TGTGCCAGCAGCGACGGTTATGGTAGCGGGGGCCCAGGAACCCAGTACTTC
few	TRBV12-3/TRBV12-4	TRBJ2-1	.	CASSLGSGRYNEQFF	TGTGCCAGCAGTTTAGGGTCAGGGCGGTATAATGAGCAGTTCTTC
.	TRBV2	TRBJ1-1	.	CASSERQTNTEAFF	TGTGCCAGCAGTGAGCGACAGACGAACACTGAAGCTTTCTTT
few	TRBV4-2	TRBJ1-3	.	CASSQVAGPYSGNTIYF	TGTGCCAGCAGCCAAGTGGCAGGGCCTTACTCTGGAAACACCATATATTTT
.	TRBV7-2	TRBJ2-7	TRBD2	CASRASGGLLEQYF	TGTGCCAGCAGAGCTAGCGGGGGGCTTCTCGAGCAGTACTTC
few	TRBV10-3	TRBJ2-7	.	CAISESSSSYEQYF	TGTGCCATCAGTGAGTCAAGCAGCTCCTACGAGCAGTACTTC
.	TRBV11-2	TRBJ2-7	TRBD2	CASSLPVGGAYEQYF	TGTGCCAGCAGCCTCCCGGTGGGGGGGGCCTACGAGCAGTACTTC
.	TRBV6-1	TRBJ2-7	TRBD1	CASSRAGGGYRGNYEQYF	TGTGCCAGCAGTAGGGCCGGGGGAGGATACAGGGGGAACTACGAGCAGTACTTC
.	TRBV27	TRBJ2-7	.	CASSLMVGDEGDEQYF	TGTGCCAGCAGTTTAATGGTGGGTGACGAAGGGGACGAGCAGTACTTC
.	TRBV3-1	TRBJ2-7	TRBD1	CASSTGQVSSYEQYF	TGTGCCAGCAGCACCGGACAGGTGAGCTCCTACGAGCAGTACTTC
once	TRBV12-3/TRBV12-4	TRBJ2-5	.	CASTSWSQETQYF	TGTGCCAGCACCTCATGGAGTCAAGAGACCCAGTACTTC
.	TRBV27	TRBJ2-7	TRBD1	CASSPPGGTYEQYF	TGTGCCAGCAGTCCCCCAGGGGGCACCTACGAGCAGTACTTC
few	TRBV29-1	TRBJ2-3	TRBD2	CSVYLTSVGTDTQYF	TGCAGCGTTTACCTGACTAGCGTCGGCACAGATACGCAGTATTTT
.	TRBV7-9	TRBJ2-7	TRBD1	CASTFRDRAEQYF	TGTGCCAGCACGTTCCGGGACAGGGCCGAGCAGTACTTC
few	TRBV5-1	TRBJ2-7	.	CASRASYEQYF	TGCGCCAGCAGGGCGTCCTACGAGCAGTACTTC
few	TRBV12-3/TRBV12-4	TRBJ1-2	.	CASRHHRSYGYTF	TGTGCCAGCAGACATCACAGGAGCTATGGCTACACCTTC
.	TRBV29-1	TRBJ1-2	.	CSVEEWQGGGYTF	TGCAGCGTTGAAGAGTGGCAGGGTGGTGGCTACACCTTC
.	TRBV5-1	TRBJ2-3	.	CASSFKGGRTDTQYF	TGCGCCAGCAGCTTCAAGGGGGGACGCACAGATACGCAGTATTTT
.	TRBV9	TRBJ2-3	TRBD2	CASSVGAGGADTQYF	TGTGCCAGCAGCGTTGGGGCGGGGGGAGCAGATACGCAGTATTTT
.	TRBV28	TRBJ1-1	.	CASSPDTNTEAFF	TGTGCCAGCAGTCCCGATACTAACACTGAAGCTTTCTTT
few	TRBV18	TRBJ2-1	TRBD2	CASSKTSGGDSYNEQFF	TGTGCCAGCTCAAAAACTAGCGGGGGGGATTCCTACAATGAGCAGTTCTTC
.	TRBV20-1	TRBJ1-6	.	CSARVDISSPLHF	TGCAGTGCTAGAGTGGATATCAGTTCACCCCTCCACTTT
.	TRBV12-3/TRBV12-4	TRBJ1-1	.	CASSLGVGMAEAFF	TGTGCCAGCAGTTTAGGGGTTGGGATGGCTGAAGCTTTCTTT
once	TRBV27	TRBJ1-2	.	CASSSVRQLSNYGYTF	TGTGCCAGCAGTTCGGTCCGACAGCTTTCTAACTATGGCTACACCTTC
few	TRBV20-1	TRBJ2-3	.	CSARESPSTDTQYF	TGCAGTGCTAGAGAAAGCCCAAGCACAGATACGCAGTATTTT
few	TRBV6-1	TRBJ2-3	TRBD2	CASTLTGLGADTQYF	TGTGCCAGCACATTGACGGGACTAGGTGCAGATACGCAGTATTTT
.	TRBV25-1	TRBJ2-2	TRBD1	CASRRTGGNTGELFF	TGTGCCAGCAGGAGGACAGGCGGAAACACCGGGGAGCTGTTTTTT
.	TRBV20-1	TRBJ2-4	TRBD1	CSAGQEDIQYF	TGCAGTGCTGGACAGGAGGACATTCAGTACTTC
few	TRBV10-2	TRBJ2-7	.	CASSEHQGGYEQYF	TGCGCCAGCAGTGAGCACCAGGGCGGCTACGAGCAGTACTTC
few	TRBV5-5	TRBJ2-1	.	CASSARLEQFF	TGTGCCAGCAGCGCTAGACTTGAGCAGTTCTTC
.	TRBV5-1	TRBJ2-6	TRBD1	CASSLSGQGSSGANVLTF	TGCGCCAGCAGCTTGTCAGGACAGGGGAGCTCTGGGGCCAACGTCCTGACTTTC
.	TRBV29-1	TRBJ2-3	.	CSVASIDTQYF	TGCAGCGTTGCCTCGATAGATACGCAGTATTTT
few	TRBV20-1	TRBJ2-3	.	CSARGASSTDTQYF	TGCAGTGCTAGGGGGGCCAGTAGCACAGATACGCAGTATTTT
once	TRBV3-1	TRBJ1-1	.	CASCQDTGLNTEAFF	TGTGCCAGCTGCCAAGATACAGGGCTGAACACTGAAGCTTTCTTT
.	TRBV10-3	TRBJ1-5	TRBD1	CATTPYTGVDQPQHF	TGTGCCACGACACCGTACACAGGGGTGGATCAGCCCCAGCATTTT
once	TRBV9	TRBJ2-5	.	CASSSRGYQETQYF	TGTGCCAGCAGCTCCCGGGGGTACCAAGAGACCCAGTACTTC
few	TRBV20-1	TRBJ1-5	TRBD1	CSAGQGRGQPQHF	TGCAGCGCAGGACAGGGGAGGGGTCAGCCCCAGCATTTT
.	TRBV20-1	TRBJ2-3	TRBD1	CSGRDRRLDTQYF	TGCAGTGGCAGGGACAGGCGATTGGATACGCAGTATTTT
few	TRBV10-3	TRBJ1-1	TRBD1	CAIRGGTGLTTEAFF	TGTGCCATCAGGGGTGGGACAGGGTTGACCACTGAAGCTTTCTTT
.	TRBV5-1	TRBJ1-4	.	CASSFEVRSATNEKLFF	TGCGCCAGCAGCTTCGAGGTCAGATCTGCAACTAATGAAAAACTGTTTTTT
.	TRBV20-1	TRBJ1-1	.	CSASPDRSNTEAFF	TGCAGTGCTTCCCCGGACAGATCGAACACTGAAGCTTTCTTT
few	TRBV2	TRBJ1-5	TRBD1	CASSKYSRDSNQPQHF	TGTGCCAGCAGTAAGTACTCCCGGGACAGTAATCAGCCCCAGCATTTT
.	TRBV18	TRBJ2-7	TRBD1	CASSPETGVYEQYF	TGTGCCAGCTCACCGGAGACAGGGGTTTACGAGCAGTACTTC
many	TRBV6-4	TRBJ2-1	.	CASSDGGAYNEQFF	TGTGCCAGCAGTGACGGGGGGGCTTACAATGAGCAGTTCTTC
.	TRBV20-1	TRBJ2-7	.	CSAPGGTAFYEQYF	TGCAGTGCCCCCGGGGGGACAGCGTTTTACGAGCAGTACTTC
.	TRBV12-3/TRBV12-4	TRBJ1-1	.	CASSRDVYEAFF	TGTGCCAGCAGTCGGGACGTCTATGAAGCTTTCTTT